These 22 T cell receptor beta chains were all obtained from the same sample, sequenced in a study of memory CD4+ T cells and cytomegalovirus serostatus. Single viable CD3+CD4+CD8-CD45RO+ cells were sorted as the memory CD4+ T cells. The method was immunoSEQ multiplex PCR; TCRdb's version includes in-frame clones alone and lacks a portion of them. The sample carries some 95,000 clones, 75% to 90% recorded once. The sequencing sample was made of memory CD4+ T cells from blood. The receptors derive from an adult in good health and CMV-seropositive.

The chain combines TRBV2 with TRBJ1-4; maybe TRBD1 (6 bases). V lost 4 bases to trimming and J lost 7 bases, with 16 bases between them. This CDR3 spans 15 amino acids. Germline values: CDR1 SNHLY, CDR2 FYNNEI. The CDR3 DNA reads TGTGCCAGCAGTGGATCAGGGGCCCAGGGTGAAAAACTGTTTTTT. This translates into CASSGSGAQGEKLFF.

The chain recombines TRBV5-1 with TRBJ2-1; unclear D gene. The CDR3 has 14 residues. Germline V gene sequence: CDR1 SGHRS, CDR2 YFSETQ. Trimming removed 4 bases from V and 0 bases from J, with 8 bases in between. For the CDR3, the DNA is TGCGCCAGCAGCCCAAGAAGCTCCTACAATGAGCAGTTCTTC. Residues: CASSPRSSYNEQFF.

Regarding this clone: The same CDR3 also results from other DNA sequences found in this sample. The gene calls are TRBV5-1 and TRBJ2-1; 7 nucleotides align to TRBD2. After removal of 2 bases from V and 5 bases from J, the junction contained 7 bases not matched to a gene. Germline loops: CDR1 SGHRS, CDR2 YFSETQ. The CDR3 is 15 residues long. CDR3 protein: CASSFGGRGNNEQFF. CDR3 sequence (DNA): TGCGCCAGCAGCTTTGGGGGGAGGGGAAACAATGAGCAGTTCTTC. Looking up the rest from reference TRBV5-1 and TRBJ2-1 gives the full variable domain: KAGVTQTPRYLIKTRGQQVTLSCSPISGHRSVSWYQQTPGQGLQFLFEYFSETQRNKGNFPGRFSGRQFSNSRSEMNVSTLELGDSALYLCASSFGGRGNNEQFFGPGTRLTVL.

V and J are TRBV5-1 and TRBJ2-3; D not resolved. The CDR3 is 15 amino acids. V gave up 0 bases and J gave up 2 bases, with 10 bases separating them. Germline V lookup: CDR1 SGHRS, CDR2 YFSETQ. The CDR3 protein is CASSLVLDITDTQYF. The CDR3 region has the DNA TGCGCCAGCAGCTTGGTATTGGATATCACAGATACGCAGTATTTT. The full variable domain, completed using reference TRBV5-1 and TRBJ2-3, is KAGVTQTPRYLIKTRGQQVTLSCSPISGHRSVSWYQQTPGQGLQFLFEYFSETQRNKGNFPGRFSGRQFSNSRSEMNVSTLELGDSALYLCASSLVLDITDTQYFGPGTRLTVL.

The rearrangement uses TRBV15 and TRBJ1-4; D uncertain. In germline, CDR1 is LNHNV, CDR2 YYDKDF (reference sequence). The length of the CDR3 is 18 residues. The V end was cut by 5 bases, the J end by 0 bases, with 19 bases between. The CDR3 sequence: CATSAFGRSTPTNEKLFF. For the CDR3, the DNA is TGTGCCACCAGCGCCTTCGGTCGGTCGACCCCAACTAATGAAAAACTGTTTTTT.

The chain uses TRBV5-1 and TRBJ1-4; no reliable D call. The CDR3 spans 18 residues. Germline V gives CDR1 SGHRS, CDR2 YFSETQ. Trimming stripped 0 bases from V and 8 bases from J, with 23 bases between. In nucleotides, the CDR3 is TGCGCCAGCAGCTTGGGTGCGTGGTTGAGTAGGAGAGAGGAAAAACTGTTTTTT. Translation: CASSLGAWLSRREEKLFF.

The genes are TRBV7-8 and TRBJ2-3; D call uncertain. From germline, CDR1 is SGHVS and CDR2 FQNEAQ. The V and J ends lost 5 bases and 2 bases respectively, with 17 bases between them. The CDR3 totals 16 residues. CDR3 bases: TGTGCCAGCAGCCTCCGGCCCGCCCGAACCACAGATACGCAGTATTTT. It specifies CASSLRPARTTDTQYF.

The CDR3 DNA reads TGTGCCAGCAGCGTAGGGCGGTGGGGGAAGCCCCAGCATTTT. This gives the protein CASSVGRWGKPQHF. The V gene is TRBV7-2, the J gene TRBJ1-5; D perhaps matches TRBD1 (5 bases). The V end lost 5 bases, the J end lost 8 bases, and 16 bases lay between the germline ends. CDR3 length equals 14 residues. Germline-derived CDR1 and CDR2 are SGHTA and FQGNSA.

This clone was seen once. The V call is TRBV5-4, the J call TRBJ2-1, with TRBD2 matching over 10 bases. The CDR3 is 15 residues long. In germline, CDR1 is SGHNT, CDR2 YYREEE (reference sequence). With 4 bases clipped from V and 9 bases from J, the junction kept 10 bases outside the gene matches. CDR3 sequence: CASSPPSGRAGEQFF. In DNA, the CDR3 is TGTGCCAGCAGCCCGCCAAGCGGGAGGGCCGGTGAGCAGTTCTTC.

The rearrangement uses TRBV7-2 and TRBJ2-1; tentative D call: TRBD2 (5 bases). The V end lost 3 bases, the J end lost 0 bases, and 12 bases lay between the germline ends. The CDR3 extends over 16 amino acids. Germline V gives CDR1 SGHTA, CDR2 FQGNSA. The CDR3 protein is CASSFSSYRSYNEQFF. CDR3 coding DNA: TGTGCCAGCAGCTTTTCTAGCTATCGCTCCTACAATGAGCAGTTCTTC. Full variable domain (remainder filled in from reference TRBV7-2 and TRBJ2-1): GAGVSQSPSNKVTEKGKDVELRCDPISGHTALYWYRQSLGQGLEFLIYFQGNSAPDKSGLPSDRFSAERTGGSVSTLTIQRTQQEDSAVYLCASSFSSYRSYNEQFFGPGTRLTVL.

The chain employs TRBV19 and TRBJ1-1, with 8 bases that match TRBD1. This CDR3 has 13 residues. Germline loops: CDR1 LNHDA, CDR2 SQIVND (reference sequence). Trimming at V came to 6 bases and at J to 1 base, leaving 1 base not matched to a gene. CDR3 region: CASRDRGNTEAFF. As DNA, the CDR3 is TGTGCCAGTAGAGACAGGGGGAACACTGAAGCTTTCTTT.

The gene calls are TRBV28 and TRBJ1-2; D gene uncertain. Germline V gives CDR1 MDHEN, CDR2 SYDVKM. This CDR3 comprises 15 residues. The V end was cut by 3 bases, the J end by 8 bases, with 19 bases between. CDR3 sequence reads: CASSFLRTGLGGYTF. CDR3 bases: TGTGCCAGCAGTTTCCTCAGGACGGGCCTAGGGGGCTACACCTTC.

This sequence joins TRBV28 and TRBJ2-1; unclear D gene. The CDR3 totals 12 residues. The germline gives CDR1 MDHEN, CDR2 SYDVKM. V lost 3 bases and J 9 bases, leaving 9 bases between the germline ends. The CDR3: CASSFLGGEQFF. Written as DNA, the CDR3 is TGTGCCAGCAGTTTCCTGGGCGGTGAGCAGTTCTTC.

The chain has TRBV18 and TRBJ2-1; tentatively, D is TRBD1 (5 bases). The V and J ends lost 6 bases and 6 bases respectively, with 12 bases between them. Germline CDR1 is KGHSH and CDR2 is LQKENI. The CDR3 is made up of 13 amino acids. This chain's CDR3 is CASSLTEPNEQFF. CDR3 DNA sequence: TGTGCCAGCTCCTTGACAGAGCCCAATGAGCAGTTCTTC.

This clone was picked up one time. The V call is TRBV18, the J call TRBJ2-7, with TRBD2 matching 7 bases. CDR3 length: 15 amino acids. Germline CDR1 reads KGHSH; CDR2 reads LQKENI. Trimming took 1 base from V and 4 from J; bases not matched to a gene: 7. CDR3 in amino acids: CASSPLRLAVYEQYF. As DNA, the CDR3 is TGTGCCAGCTCACCACTTCGCCTAGCGGTATACGAGCAGTACTTC. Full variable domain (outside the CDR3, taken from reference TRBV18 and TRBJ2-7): NAGVMQNPRHLVRRRGQEARLRCSPMKGHSHVYWYRQLPEEGLKFMVYLQKENIIDESGMPKERFSAEFPKEGPSILRIQQVVRGDSAAYFCASSPLRLAVYEQYFGPGTRLTVT.

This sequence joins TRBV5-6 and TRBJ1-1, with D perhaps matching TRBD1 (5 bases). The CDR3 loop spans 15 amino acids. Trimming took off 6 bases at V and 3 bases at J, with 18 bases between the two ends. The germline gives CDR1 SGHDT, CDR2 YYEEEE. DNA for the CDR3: TGTGCCAGCAACGGGATTGGCAAACAGGACACTGAAGCTTTCTTT. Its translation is CASNGIGKQDTEAFF.

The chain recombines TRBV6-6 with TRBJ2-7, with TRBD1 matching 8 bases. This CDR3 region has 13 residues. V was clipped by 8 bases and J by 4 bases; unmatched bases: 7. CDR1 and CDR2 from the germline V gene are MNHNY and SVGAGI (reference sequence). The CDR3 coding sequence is TGTGCCAGCCATGACAGGGGTCTATACGAGCAGTACTTC. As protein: CASHDRGLYEQYF.

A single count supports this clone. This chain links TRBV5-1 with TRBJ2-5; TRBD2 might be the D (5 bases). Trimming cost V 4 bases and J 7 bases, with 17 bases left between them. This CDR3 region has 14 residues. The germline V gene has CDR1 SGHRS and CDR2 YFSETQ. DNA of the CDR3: TGCGCCAGCAGCCCGGACGGAGGCCGGGGGACCCAGTACTTC. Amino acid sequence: CASSPDGGRGTQYF.

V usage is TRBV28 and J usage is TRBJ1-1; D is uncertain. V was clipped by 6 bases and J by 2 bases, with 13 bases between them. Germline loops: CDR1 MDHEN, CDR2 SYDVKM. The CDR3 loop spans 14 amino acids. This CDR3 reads CASSRYRANTEAFF. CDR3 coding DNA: TGTGCCAGCAGCCGATACCGGGCCAACACTGAAGCTTTCTTT. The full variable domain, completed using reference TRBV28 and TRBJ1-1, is DVKVTQSSRYLVKRTGEKVFLECVQDMDHENMFWYRQDPGLGLRLIYFSYDVKMKEKGDIPEGYSVSREKKERFSLILESASTNQTSMYLCASSRYRANTEAFFGQGTRLTVV.

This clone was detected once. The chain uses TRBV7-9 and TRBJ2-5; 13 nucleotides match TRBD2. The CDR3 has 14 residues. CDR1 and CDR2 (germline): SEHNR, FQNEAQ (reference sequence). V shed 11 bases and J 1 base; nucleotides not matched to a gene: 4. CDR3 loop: CAGGLAGSQETQYF. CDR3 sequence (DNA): TGTGCCGGGGGACTAGCGGGAAGCCAAGAGACCCAGTACTTC.

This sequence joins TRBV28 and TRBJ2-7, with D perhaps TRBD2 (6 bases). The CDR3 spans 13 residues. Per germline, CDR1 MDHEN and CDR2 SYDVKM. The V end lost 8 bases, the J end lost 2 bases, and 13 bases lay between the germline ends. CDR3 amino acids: CASRREPAYEQYF. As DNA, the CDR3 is TGTGCCAGCCGGCGGGAACCCGCCTACGAGCAGTACTTC.

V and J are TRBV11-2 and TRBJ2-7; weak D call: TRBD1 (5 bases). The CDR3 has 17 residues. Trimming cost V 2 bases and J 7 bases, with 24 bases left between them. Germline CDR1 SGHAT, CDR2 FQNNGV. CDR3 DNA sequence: TGTGCCAGCAGCTTACAGATTTCAGGGTCTGGTCCTTCAGAGCAGTACTTC. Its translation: CASSLQISGSGPSEQYF.